A selection of T cell receptor beta chains follows, all from one sample in a study of blood T cells in healthy people across ages. From the 5' RACE reads, TCRdb called clonotypes with MiXCR, one entry per CDR3 protein. In the table there are approximately 820,000 distinct CDR3 sequences, 40% to 50% of which are singletons. The material sequenced was blood. The receptors were gathered from a man aged 60-69 years in good health. The CDR3 runs from the conserved cysteine through the conserved F or W. A D gene is named only where the DNA matches it firmly. Clone size appears in some rows only: once, few, many, or a class for an expanded clone.

CDR3 DNA | CDR3 protein | J gene | clone size | V gene | D gene
TGTGCCAGCTCACCGGGTGAGAACCATGGCTACACCTTC | CASSPGENHGYTF | TRBJ1-2 | - | TRBV18 | -
TGTGCCAGCAGCCCCGATCGAGCAGGGGGCTACATTGAGCAGTACTTC | CASSPDRAGGYIEQYF | TRBJ2-5 | - | TRBV7-2 | TRBD1
TGTACCAGCAGCTTAGGAGTACAGGGGACCTACGAGCAGTACTTC | CTSSLGVQGTYEQYF | TRBJ2-7 | - | TRBV11-3 | TRBD1
TGTGCCAGCAGTTACTCGGGGACAGGGGCACACGAGCAGTACTTC | CASSYSGTGAHEQYF | TRBJ2-7 | - | TRBV6-2/TRBV6-3 | TRBD1
TGTGCCAGCAGCTTTTGGGGAGATCGAGAAAAACTGTTTTTT | CASSFWGDREKLFF | TRBJ1-4 | - | TRBV7-2 | -
TGCAGTGTGGGAAGTTCACCCCTCCACTTT | CSVGSSPLHF | TRBJ1-6 | once | TRBV20-1 | -
TGTGCCAGCAGTTTTTCTATTGGGTCGCGGGGGGAACGGGATGCGCAGTATTTT | CASSFSIGSRGERDAQYF | TRBJ2-3 | - | TRBV27 | TRBD2
TGCAGTGCTAAGAGATCCGGGACAGGGTACAATGAGCAGTTCTTC | CSAKRSGTGYNEQFF | TRBJ2-1 | few | TRBV20-1 | TRBD1
TGTGCCAGTACTCTAGCGGGGATTTACAATGAGCAGTTCTTC | CASTLAGIYNEQFF | TRBJ2-1 | - | TRBV11-2 | TRBD2
TGCAGCGTTGAAGGGGGTTGGTATGGCTACACCTTC | CSVEGGWYGYTF | TRBJ1-2 | few | TRBV29-1 | -
TGTGCCAGCAGCCCTCCAATAGGACAGGGGTACGAGACCCAGTACTTC | CASSPPIGQGYETQYF | TRBJ2-5 | - | TRBV9 | TRBD1
TGTGCCTGGAAAACAGGGGGAGACCCCAATCAGCCCCAGCATTTT | CAWKTGGDPNQPQHF | TRBJ1-5 | - | TRBV30 | TRBD1
TGTGCCAGCTGCGGACAGGGCGGAGGTAGCAATCAGCCCCAGCATTTT | CASCGQGGGSNQPQHF | TRBJ1-5 | - | TRBV7-9 | TRBD1
TGCGCCAGCAGTATCAGGGGAAATCAGCCCCAGCATTTT | CASSIRGNQPQHF | TRBJ1-5 | few | TRBV5-1 | -
TGTGCCAGCAGACCCGCCCCAATATGGGGGGATACCTACAATGAGCAGTTCTTC | CASRPAPIWGDTYNEQFF | TRBJ2-1 | - | TRBV27 | -
TGTGCCAGCAGTACATCCGGGACCTCCCGGTATTTT | CASSTSGTSRYF | TRBJ2-3 | - | TRBV7-2 | -
TGTGCCGGCAGCCAGAGGACGGCGAACACCGGGGAGCTGTTTTTT | CAGSQRTANTGELFF | TRBJ2-2 | - | TRBV9 | -
TGTGCCACCAGTGATAACCCGGGACTCCATTCGAATTTCAGCTCCTACAATGAGCAGTTCTTC | CATSDNPGLHSNFSSYNEQFF | TRBJ2-1 | - | TRBV24-1 | -
TGTGCCAGCAGCGTCAGACAGGGAGGAACAGATACGCAGTATTTT | CASSVRQGGTDTQYF | TRBJ2-3 | few | TRBV2 | -
TGTGCCAGCAGCGTAGCTGGGGGAAGCTCCTACGAGCAGTACTTC | CASSVAGGSSYEQYF | TRBJ2-7 | - | TRBV9 | -
TGTGCCAGTAGTATAGTGCAGGGTGAAGCTTTCTTT | CASSIVQGEAFF | TRBJ1-1 | - | TRBV19 | -
TGTGCCAGCAGTTACGCGAATGGGAACACTGAAGCTTTCTTT | CASSYANGNTEAFF | TRBJ1-1 | - | TRBV6-6 | -
TGTGCCGGCAGAGGGACATATGGAAGTGAAAAACTGTTTTTT | CAGRGTYGSEKLFF | TRBJ1-4 | - | TRBV7-9 | -
TGTGCCAGCAGCTTAGTTGGGGTCCCCTACAATGAGCAGTTCTTC | CASSLVGVPYNEQFF | TRBJ2-1 | once | TRBV7-9 | -
TGTGCCAGCAGCTTAGGGACAGGGACTTACTACGAGCAGTACTTC | CASSLGTGTYYEQYF | TRBJ2-7 | - | TRBV7-9 | TRBD1
TGTGCCAGCAGCGTAGATCAGAGCACAGATACGCAGTATTTT | CASSVDQSTDTQYF | TRBJ2-3 | - | TRBV9 | -
TGTGCCAGCAGCCAAGACAGCGGGGGATACAATGAGCAGTACTTC | CASSQDSGGYNEQYF | TRBJ2-7 | - | TRBV3-1 | TRBD2
TGTGCCAGCAGCCCAGACGGGGGGGACTACGAGCAGTACTTC | CASSPDGGDYEQYF | TRBJ2-7 | - | TRBV7-9 | TRBD2
TGCGCCAGCAGCCAAGATACGGCCAATTACAATGAGCAGTTCTTC | CASSQDTANYNEQFF | TRBJ2-1 | - | TRBV4-3 | -
TGTGCCAGCAGCCGGACAGGGGGCGCATTGAGTGAGCAGTTCTTC | CASSRTGGALSEQFF | TRBJ2-1 | - | TRBV7-9 | TRBD1
TGTGCCAGCAGCTGGGACGGTACCCTCTATGGCTACACCTTC | CASSWDGTLYGYTF | TRBJ1-2 | few | TRBV7-2 | -
TGTGCCAGCAGCCCGGGACTAGCGGGGGCATCGAACACCGGGGAGCTGTTTTTT | CASSPGLAGASNTGELFF | TRBJ2-2 | - | TRBV7-9 | TRBD2
TGCGCCAGCAGCACTCGGGGGACAGGTGGTGGTGGCTACACCTTC | CASSTRGTGGGGYTF | TRBJ1-2 | few | TRBV5-1 | TRBD1
TGTGCCATCAGTGAAAGGGGGTCTGGCCAGGGGGCCGCGACGACCCAGTACTTC | CAISERGSGQGAATTQYF | TRBJ2-5 | - | TRBV10-3 | TRBD1
TGTGCCAGCAGCTTCGGCGAGGAGGATGGCTACACCTTC | CASSFGEEDGYTF | TRBJ1-2 | few | TRBV7-9 | -